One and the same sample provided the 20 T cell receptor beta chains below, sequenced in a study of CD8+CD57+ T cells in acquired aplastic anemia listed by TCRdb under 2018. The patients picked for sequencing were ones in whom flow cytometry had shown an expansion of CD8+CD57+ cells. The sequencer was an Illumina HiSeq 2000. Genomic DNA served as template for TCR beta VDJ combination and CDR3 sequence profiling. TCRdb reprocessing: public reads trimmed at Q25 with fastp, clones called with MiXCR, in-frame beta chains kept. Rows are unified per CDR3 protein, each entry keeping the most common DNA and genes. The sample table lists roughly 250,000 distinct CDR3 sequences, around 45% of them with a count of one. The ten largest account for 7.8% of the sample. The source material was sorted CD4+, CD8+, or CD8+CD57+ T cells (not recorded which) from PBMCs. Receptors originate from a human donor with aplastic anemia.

In DNA form, the CDR3 reads TGTGCCAGCAGCACACATCGACAGGGGTTTGTGGCCTACGAGCAGTACTTC. Translated, it gives CASSTHRQGFVAYEQYF. J is TRBJ2-7 and V is TRBV11-2, with 8 bases identical to TRBD1. The CDR3 runs to 17 residues. CDR1 and CDR2 from the germline V gene are SGHAT and FQNNGV. Germline trimming cut 5 bases from V and 2 bases from J; bases unmatched to any gene: 14. The full variable domain, with the rest looked up from reference TRBV11-2 and TRBJ2-7, is EAGVAQSPRYKIIEKRQSVAFWCNPISGHATLYWYQQILGQGPKLLIQFQNNGVVDDSQLPKDRFSAERLKGVDSTLKIQPAKLEDSAVYLCASSTHRQGFVAYEQYFGPGTRLTVT.

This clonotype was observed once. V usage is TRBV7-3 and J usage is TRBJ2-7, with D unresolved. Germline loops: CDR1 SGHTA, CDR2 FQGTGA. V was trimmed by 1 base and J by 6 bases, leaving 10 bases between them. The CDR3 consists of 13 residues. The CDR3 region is CASSLSKSGEQYF. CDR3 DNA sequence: TGTGCCAGCAGCTTAAGCAAGTCGGGCGAGCAGTACTTC.

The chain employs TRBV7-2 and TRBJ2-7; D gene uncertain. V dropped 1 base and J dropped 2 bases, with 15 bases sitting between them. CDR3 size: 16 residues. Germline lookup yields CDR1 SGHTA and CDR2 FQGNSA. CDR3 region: CASSLGGGRSTYEQYF. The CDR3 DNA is TGTGCCAGCAGCTTAGGCGGCGGTAGATCAACCTACGAGCAGTACTTC. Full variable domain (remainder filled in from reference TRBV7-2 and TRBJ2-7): GAGVSQSPSNKVTEKGKDVELRCDPISGHTALYWYRQSLGQGLEFLIYFQGNSAPDKSGLPSDRFSAERTGGSVSTLTIQRTQQEDSAVYLCASSLGGGRSTYEQYFGPGTRLTVT.

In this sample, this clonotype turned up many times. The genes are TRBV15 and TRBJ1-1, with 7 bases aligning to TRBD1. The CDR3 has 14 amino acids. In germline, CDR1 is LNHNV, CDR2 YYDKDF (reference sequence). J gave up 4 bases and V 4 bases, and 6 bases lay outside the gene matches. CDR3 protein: CATSNRQGGTEAFF. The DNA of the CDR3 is TGTGCCACCAGCAACCGACAGGGAGGCACTGAAGCTTTCTTT.

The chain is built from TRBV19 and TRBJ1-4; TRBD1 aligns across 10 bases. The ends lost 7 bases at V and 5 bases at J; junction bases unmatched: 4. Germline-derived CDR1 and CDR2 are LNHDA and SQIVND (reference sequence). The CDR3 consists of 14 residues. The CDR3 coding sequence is TGTGCCAGTAAGAAGGGACAGGGGAATGAAAAACTGTTTTTT. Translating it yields CASKKGQGNEKLFF.

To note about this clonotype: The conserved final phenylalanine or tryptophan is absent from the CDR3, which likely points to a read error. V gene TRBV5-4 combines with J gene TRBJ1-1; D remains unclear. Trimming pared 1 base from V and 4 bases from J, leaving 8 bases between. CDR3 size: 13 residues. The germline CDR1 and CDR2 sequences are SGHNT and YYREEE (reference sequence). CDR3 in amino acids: CASSLKITTEAFL. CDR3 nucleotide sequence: TGTGCCAGCAGCTTGAAAATCACCACTGAAGCTTTCCTT.

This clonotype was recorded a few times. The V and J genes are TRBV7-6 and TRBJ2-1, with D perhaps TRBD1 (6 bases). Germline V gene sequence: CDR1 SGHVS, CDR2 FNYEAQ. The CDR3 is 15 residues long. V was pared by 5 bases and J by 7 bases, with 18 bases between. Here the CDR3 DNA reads TGTGCCAGCAGCCAAAGGGGACACGCCGGGAATGAGCAGTTCTTC. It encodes CASSQRGHAGNEQFF.

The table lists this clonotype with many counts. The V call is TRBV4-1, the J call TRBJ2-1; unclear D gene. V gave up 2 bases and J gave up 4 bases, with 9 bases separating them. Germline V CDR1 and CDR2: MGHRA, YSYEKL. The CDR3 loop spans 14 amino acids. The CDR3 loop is CASSQRGDYNEQFF. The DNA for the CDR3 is TGCGCCAGCAGCCAACGCGGAGATTACAATGAGCAGTTCTTC.

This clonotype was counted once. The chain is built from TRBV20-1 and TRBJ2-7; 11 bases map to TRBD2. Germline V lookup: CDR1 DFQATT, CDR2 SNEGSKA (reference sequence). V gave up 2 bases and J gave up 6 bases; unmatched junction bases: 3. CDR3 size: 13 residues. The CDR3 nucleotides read TGCAGTGCTAGATCGCTAGCGGGAGGCGAGCAGTACTTC. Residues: CSARSLAGGEQYF.

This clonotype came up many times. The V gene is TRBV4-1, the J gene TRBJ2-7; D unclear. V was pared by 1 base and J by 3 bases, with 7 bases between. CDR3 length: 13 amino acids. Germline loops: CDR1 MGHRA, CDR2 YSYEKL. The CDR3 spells CASSQGLYYEQYF. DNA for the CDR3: TGCGCCAGCAGCCAAGGACTCTACTACGAGCAGTACTTC.

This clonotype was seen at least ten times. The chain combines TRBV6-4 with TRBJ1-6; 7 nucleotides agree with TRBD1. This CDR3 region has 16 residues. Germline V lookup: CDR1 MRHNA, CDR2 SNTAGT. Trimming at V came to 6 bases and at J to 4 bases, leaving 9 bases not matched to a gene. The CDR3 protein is CASRLGGGDYNSPLHF. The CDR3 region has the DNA TGTGCCAGCAGACTCGGAGGGGGCGATTATAATTCACCCCTCCACTTT.

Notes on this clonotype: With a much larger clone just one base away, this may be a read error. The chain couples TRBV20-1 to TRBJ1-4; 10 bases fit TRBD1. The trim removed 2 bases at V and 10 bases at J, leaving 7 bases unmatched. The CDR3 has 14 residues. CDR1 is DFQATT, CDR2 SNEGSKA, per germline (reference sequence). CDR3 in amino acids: CSARTGTGEGKLFF. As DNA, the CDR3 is TGCAGTGCTAGAACCGGGACAGGGGAAGGAAAACTGTTTTTT.

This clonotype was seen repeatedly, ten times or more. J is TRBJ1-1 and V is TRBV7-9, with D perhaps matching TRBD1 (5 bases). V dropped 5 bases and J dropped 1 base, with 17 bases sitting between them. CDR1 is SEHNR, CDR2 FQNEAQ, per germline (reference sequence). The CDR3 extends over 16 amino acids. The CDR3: CASSDRPGDRNTEAFF. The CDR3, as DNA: TGTGCCAGCAGCGACAGACCGGGGGACCGGAACACTGAAGCTTTCTTT.

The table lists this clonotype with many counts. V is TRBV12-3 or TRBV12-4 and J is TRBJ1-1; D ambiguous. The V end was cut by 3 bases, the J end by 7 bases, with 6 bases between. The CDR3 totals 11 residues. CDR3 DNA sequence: TGTGCCAGCAGTTTCGCCAGTGAAGCTTTCTTT. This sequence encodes CASSFASEAFF.

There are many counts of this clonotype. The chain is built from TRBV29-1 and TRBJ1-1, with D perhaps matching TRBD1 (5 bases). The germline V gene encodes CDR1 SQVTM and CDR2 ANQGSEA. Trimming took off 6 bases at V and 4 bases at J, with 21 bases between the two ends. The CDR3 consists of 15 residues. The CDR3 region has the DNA TGCAGCGTGTCCCCCGGCGGGGCCATGGGCACTGAAGCTTTCTTT. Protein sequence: CSVSPGGAMGTEAFF.

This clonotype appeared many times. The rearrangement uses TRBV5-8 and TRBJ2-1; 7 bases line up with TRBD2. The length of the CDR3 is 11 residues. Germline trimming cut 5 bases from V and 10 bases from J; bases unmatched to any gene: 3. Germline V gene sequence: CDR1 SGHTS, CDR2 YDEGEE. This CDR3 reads CASRGGVEQFF. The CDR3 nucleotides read TGTGCCAGCAGGGGAGGGGTCGAGCAGTTCTTC.

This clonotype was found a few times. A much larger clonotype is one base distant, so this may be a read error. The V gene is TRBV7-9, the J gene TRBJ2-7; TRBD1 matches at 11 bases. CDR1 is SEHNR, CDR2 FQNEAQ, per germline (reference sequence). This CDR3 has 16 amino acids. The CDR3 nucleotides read TGTGCCGGCAGCCCAAAAGCGGGACAGGGGGCCTACGAGCAGTACTTC. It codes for CAGSPKAGQGAYEQYF.

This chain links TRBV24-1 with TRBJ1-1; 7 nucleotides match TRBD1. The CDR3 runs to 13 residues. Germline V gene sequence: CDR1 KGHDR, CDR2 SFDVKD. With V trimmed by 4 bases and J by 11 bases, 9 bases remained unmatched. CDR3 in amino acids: CATSDRDRVRAFF. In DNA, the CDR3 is TGTGCCACCAGTGACCGCGACAGGGTGAGGGCTTTCTTT.

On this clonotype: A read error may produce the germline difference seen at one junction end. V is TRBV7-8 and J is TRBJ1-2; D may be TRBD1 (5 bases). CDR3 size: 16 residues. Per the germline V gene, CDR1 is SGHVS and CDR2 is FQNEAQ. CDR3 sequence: CARRRGQGAISYGYTF. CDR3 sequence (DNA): TGTGCCCGCAGACGCGGACAAGGGGCAATATCCTATGGCTACACCTTC.

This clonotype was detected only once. The CDR3 region is CATSRDPRGNYEQYF. The CDR3 DNA reads TGTGCCACCAGCAGAGATCCGCGGGGGAACTACGAGCAGTACTTC. The V and J genes are TRBV15 and TRBJ2-7, with 7 bases identical to TRBD2. V lost 0 bases and J lost 3; bases outside the gene matches: 5. This CDR3 comprises 15 residues. Looked up from germline, CDR1 is LNHNV and CDR2 is YYDKDF (reference sequence).